This section outlines one T cell receptor (beta chain) sequence together with its context. Its antigen is not known. The source of the sample is a study of CD8 T cells in ankylosing spondylitis. Quantitative 5'-RACE was performed with molecular barcodes, and it yielded the TCR beta libraries. Via MiXCR, TCRdb re-called the 5' RACE reads, giving one row per CDR3 protein. The sample contains around 540,000 distinct CDR3 sequences, 10% to 15% of which appear only once. Study-wide findings and caveats: Prior work had noted some motif variants in reactive arthritis blood and synovial fluid. Typical of ankylosing spondylitis blood, it appeared, was a TCR beta motif of 7 or 8 highly homologous variants. As for the disease-linked clones, they showed a CD8+ phenotype and occurred at relatively low frequencies in peripheral blood.

The receptor comes from a male donor with ankylosing spondylitis. The source material was blood, either unsorted or a sorted T cell fraction (not recorded which).

CDR3 loop: CASRATGFTTNEKLFF. CDR3 DNA sequence: TGTGCCAGCAGAGCAACAGGATTTACAACTAATGAAAAACTGTTTTTT. J is TRBJ1-4 and V is TRBV27; maybe TRBD1 (5 bases). CDR1 MNHEY and CDR2 SMNVEV come from the germline V gene (reference sequence). Trimming pared 6 bases from V and 0 bases from J, leaving 14 bases between. This CDR3 has 16 amino acids.